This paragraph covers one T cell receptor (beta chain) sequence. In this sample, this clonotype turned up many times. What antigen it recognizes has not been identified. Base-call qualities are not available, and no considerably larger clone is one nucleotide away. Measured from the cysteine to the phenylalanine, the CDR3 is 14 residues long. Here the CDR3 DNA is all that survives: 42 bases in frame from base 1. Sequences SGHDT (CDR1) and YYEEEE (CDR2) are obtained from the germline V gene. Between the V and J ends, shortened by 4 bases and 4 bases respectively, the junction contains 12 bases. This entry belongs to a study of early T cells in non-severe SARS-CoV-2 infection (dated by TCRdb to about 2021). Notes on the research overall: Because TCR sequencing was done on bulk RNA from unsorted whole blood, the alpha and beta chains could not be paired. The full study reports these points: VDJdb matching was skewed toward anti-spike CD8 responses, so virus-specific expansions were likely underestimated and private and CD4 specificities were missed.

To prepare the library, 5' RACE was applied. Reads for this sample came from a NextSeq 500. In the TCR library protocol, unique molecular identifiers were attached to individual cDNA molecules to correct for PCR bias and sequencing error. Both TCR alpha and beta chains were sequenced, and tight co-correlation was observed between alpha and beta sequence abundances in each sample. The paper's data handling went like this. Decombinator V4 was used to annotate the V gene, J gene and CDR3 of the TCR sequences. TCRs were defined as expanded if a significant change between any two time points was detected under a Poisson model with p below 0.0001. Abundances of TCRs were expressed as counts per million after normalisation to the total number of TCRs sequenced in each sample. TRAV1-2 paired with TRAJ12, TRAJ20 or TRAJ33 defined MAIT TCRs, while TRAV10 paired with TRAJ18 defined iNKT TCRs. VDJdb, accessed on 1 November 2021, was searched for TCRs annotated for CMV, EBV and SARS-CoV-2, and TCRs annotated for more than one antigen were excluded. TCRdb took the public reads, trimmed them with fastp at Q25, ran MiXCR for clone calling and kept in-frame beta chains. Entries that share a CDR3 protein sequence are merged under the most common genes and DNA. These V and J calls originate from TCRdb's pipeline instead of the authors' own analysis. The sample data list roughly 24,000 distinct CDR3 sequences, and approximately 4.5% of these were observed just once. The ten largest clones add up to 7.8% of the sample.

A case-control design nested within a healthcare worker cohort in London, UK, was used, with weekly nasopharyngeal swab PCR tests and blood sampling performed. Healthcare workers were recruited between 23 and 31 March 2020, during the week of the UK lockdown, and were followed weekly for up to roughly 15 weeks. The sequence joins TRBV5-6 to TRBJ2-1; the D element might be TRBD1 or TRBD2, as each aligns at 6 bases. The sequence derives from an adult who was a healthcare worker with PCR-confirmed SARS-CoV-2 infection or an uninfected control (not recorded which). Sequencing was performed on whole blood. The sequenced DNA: TGTGCCAGCAGCCCGGAGGGGGATTACAATGAGCAGTTCTTC. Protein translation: CASSPEGDYNEQFF.